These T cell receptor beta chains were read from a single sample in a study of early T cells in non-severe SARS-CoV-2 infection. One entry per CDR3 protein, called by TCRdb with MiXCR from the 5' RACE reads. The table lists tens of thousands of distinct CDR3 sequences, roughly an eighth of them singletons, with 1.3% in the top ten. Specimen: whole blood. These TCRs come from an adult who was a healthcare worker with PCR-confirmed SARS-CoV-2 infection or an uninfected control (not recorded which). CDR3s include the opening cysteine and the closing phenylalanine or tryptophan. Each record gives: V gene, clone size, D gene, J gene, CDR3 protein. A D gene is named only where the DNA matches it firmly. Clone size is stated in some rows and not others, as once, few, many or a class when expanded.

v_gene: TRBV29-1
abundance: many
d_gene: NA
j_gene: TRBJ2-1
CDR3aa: CSVEAASYNEQFF

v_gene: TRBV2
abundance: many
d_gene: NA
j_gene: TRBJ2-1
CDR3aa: CASSVRRVVYNEQFF

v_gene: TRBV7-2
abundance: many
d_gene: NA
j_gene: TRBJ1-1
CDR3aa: CASSGGRMNTEAFF

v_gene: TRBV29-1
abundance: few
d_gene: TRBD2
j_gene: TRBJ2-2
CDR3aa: CSVEDPLAGRGELFF

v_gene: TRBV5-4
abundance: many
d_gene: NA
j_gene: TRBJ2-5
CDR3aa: CASSSTSSLGETQYF

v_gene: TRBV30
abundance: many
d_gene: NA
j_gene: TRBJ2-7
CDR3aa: CAWADRGEQYF

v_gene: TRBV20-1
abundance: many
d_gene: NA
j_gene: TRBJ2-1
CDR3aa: CSGEPGGGYNEQFF

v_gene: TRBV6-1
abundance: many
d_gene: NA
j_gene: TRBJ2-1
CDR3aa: CARGEAGEQFF

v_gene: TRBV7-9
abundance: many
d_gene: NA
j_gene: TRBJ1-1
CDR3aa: CASSLQGAPEAFF

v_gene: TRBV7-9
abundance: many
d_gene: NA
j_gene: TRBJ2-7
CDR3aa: CASSPRPTPSYEQYF

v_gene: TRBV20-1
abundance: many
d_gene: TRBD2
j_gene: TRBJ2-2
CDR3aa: CSALLAGDTGELFF

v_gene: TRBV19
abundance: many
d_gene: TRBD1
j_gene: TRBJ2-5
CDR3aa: CASRRQGAEETQYF

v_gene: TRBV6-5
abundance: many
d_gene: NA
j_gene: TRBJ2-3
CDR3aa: CASRLRGNTDTQYF

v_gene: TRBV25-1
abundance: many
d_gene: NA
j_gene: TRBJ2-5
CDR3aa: CASSHRDKTQYF

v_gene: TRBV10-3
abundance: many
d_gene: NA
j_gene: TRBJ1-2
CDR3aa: CAISDVRNRGNYGYTF

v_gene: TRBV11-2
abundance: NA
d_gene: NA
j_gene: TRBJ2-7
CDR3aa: CASSLTSFGTYEQYF

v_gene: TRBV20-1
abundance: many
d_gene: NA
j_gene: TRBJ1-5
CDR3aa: CSARALLDTNQPQHF

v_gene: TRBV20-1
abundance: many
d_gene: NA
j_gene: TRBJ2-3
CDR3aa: CSARDRRGLTDTQYF

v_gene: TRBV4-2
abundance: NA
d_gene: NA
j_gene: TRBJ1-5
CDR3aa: CASSQGAYPNQPQHF

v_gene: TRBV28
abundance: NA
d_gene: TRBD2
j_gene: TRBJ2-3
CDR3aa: CYQASGMANTQYF

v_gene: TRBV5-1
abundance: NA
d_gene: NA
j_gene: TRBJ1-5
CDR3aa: CASSRTGTRDQPQHF

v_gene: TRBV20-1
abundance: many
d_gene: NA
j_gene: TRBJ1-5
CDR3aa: CSASEGHSQPQHF

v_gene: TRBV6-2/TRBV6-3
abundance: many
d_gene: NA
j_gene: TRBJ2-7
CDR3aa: CASSYSEEGYEQYF

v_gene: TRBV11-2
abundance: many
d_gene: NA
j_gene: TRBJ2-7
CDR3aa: CASSSSDKSPYYEQYF

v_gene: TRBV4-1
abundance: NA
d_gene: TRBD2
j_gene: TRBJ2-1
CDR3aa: CASSQGQGLAENNEQFF

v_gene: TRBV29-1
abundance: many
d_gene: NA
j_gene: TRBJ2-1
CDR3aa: CSVEFGASRSYNEQFF

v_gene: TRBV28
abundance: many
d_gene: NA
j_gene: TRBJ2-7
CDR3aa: CASRLGTRNEQYF

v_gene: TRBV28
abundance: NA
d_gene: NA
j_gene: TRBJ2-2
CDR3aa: CASSLRQSNTGELFF

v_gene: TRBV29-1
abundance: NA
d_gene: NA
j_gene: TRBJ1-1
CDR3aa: CSVPLSEGGEAFF